The clone carrying this TCR beta chain was detected many times. The target antigen is unknown. The germline V and J ends were trimmed by 0 bases and 1 base, with 27 bases remaining between them. The germline V gene has CDR1 ENHRY and CDR2 SYGVKD. This CDR3 region has 22 residues. This entry is derived from a study of T-cell reconstitution after alpha-beta-depleted transplantation in children. The study, taken as a whole, reports: Some patients showed high day-60 TCRbeta diversity, which derived from surviving recipient T cells and thymic progenitors. Most T-cell counts and diversity one year after the transplant came from T cells that were newly produced. Where alpha-beta T cells came from about two months after transplant was reportedly several hundred expanded graft clones.

As it was prepared, the TCRbeta library received unique molecular identifiers. TCRdb passed the PCR reads through MiXCR, listing each CDR3 protein once. Here the sample spans more than 400,000 distinct CDR3 sequences, 11% being singletons. The sequencing used PBMCs, mostly from graft donor cells, collected 180 days after TCRalphabeta/CD19-depleted stem cell transplant. The chain uses TRBV10-3 and TRBJ2-2; D is unclear. The receptor was derived from a female patient under 10 years old who had a stem cell transplant for aplastic anemia, so the T cells may come from the graft donor. The chain's CDR3 is CAISESGDSVLLRPKNTGELFF. The DNA for the CDR3 is TGTGCCATCAGTGAGTCAGGAGATTCGGTACTCCTGAGGCCCAAGAACACCGGGGAGCTGTTTTTT.